This entry concerns a single T cell receptor beta chain. Its antigen remains unknown. These data originate in a study of identifying expanded T cells in peripheral blood. No infections or other immune events were documented during collection. CDR1 SGHNT and CDR2 YENEEA come from the germline V gene. V gave up 4 bases and J gave up 3 bases; unmatched junction bases: 9. The CDR3 is 16 residues long. Profiled with immunoSEQ multiplex PCR; TCRdb holds only in-frame clones, not every one. The sample has around 90,000 clones; approximately 89% are singletons. Study-wide results and caveats: Approximately 1.1 clones differed between technical replicates, versus approximately 17 and 20 over time.

The sequence was obtained from a person aged 18-70 years in good health. Source material: blood. V is TRBV11-3 and J is TRBJ2-1, with 7 bases aligning to TRBD1. The CDR3 DNA reads TGTGCCAGCAGCTCGAATTGGGACAGTAACTACAATGAGCAGTTCTTC. Amino acid sequence: CASSSNWDSNYNEQFF.